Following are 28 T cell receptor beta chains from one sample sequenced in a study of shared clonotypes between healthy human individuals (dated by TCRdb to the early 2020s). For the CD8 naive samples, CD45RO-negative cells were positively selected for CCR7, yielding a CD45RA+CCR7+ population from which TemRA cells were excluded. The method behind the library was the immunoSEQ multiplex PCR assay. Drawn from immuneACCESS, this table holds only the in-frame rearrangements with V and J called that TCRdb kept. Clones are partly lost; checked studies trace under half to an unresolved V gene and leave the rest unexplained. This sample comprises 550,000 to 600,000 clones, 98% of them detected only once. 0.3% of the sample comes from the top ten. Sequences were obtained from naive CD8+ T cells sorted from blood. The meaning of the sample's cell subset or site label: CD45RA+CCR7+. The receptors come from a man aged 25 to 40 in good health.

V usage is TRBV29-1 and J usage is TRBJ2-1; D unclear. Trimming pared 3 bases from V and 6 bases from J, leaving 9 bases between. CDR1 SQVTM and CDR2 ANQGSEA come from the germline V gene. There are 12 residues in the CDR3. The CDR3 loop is CSVDPVGNEQFF. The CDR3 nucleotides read TGCAGCGTTGATCCGGTGGGCAATGAGCAGTTCTTC.

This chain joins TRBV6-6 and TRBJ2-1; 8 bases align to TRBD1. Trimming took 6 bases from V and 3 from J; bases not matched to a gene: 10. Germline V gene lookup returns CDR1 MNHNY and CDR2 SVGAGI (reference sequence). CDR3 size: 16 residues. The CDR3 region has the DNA TGTGCCAGCAGCTTAACCCTGGACAGGGACTACAATGAGCAGTTCTTC. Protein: CASSLTLDRDYNEQFF.

The CDR3 sequence is CASSFGGRGTGELFF. Here the CDR3 DNA reads TGTGCCAGCAGCTTCGGGGGGCGGGGCACCGGGGAGCTGTTTTTT. The chain carries TRBV11-2 and TRBJ2-2; maybe TRBD2 (7 bases). With 3 bases removed from V and 4 bases from J, the gap between germline ends came to 12 bases. This CDR3 region has 15 residues. From germline, CDR1 is SGHAT and CDR2 FQNNGV. Together with reference TRBV11-2 and TRBJ2-2, the CDR3 gives the full variable domain: EAGVAQSPRYKIIEKRQSVAFWCNPISGHATLYWYQQILGQGPKLLIQFQNNGVVDDSQLPKDRFSAERLKGVDSTLKIQPAKLEDSAVYLCASSFGGRGTGELFFGEGSRLTVL.

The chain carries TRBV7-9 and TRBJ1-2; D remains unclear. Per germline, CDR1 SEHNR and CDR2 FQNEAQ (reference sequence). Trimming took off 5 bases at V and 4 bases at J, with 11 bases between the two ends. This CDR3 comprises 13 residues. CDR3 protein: CASSRLFGYGYTF. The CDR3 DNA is TGTGCCAGCAGCCGATTATTTGGCTATGGCTACACCTTC.

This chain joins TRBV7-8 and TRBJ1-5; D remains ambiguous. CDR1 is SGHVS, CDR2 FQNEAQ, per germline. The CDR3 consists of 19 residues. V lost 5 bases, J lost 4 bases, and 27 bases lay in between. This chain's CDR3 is CASSPFPVRSVPWNQPQHF. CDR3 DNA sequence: TGTGCCAGCAGCCCTTTCCCGGTCCGTAGCGTACCCTGGAATCAGCCCCAGCATTTT.

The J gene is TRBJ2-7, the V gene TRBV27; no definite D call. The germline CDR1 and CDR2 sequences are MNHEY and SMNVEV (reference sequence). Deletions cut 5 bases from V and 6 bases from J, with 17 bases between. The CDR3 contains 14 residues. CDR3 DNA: TGTGCCAGCAGTGACGTTGACGATCCGTCCGAGCAGTACTTC. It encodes CASSDVDDPSEQYF.

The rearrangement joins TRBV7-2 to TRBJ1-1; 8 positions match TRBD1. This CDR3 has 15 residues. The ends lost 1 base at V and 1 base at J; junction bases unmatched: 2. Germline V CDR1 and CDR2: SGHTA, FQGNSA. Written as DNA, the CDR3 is TGTGCCAGCAGCTTAGATGGGACAGGGAACACTGAAGCTTTCTTT. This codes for CASSLDGTGNTEAFF.

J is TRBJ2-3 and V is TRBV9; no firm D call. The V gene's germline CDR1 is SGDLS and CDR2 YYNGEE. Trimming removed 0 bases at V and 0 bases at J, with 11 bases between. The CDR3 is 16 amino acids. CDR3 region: CASSVAPLSSTDTQYF. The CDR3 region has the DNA TGTGCCAGCAGCGTAGCCCCCCTCTCTAGCACAGATACGCAGTATTTT.

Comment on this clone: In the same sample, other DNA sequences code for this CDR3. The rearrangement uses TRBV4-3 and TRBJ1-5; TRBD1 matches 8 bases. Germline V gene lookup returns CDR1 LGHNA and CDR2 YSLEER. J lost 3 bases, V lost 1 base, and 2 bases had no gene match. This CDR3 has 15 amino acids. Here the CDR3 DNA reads TGCGCCAGCAGCCAAGTGCAGGGGGCCAATCAGCCCCAGCATTTT. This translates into CASSQVQGANQPQHF.

CDR3 DNA sequence: TGTGCCAGCAGCTTAGTTGCCGGGACAGGCCGAAATGAGCAGTTCTTC. It encodes CASSLVAGTGRNEQFF. The J gene is TRBJ2-1, the V gene TRBV7-8, with 8 bases that match TRBD1. Germline assignment: CDR1 SGHVS and CDR2 FQNEAQ. With V trimmed by 1 base and J by 7 bases, 9 bases remained unmatched. The CDR3 has 16 amino acids.

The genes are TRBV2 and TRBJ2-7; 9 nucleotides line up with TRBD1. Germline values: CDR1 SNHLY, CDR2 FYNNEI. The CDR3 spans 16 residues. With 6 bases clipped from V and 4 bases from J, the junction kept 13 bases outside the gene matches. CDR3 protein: CASRPVGDRALYEQYF. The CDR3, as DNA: TGTGCCAGCAGGCCGGTGGGGGACAGGGCCTTATACGAGCAGTACTTC. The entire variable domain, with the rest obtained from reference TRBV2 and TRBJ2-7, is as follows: EPEVTQTPSHQVTQMGQEVILRCVPISNHLYFYWYRQILGQKVEFLVSFYNNEISEKSEIFDDQFSVERPDGSNFTLKIRSTKLEDSAMYFCASRPVGDRALYEQYFGPGTRLTVT.

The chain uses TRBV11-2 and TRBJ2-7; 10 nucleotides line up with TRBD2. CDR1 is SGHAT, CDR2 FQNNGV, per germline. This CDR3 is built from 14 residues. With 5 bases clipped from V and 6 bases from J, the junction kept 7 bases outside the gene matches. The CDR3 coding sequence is TGTGCCAGCAGCCTCGCGCTAGCGGGAGTCGAGCAGTACTTC. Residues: CASSLALAGVEQYF.

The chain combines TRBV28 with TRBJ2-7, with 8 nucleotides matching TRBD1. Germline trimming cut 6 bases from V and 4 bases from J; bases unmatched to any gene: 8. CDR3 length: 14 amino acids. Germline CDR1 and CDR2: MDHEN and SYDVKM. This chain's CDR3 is CASSDRGLWYEQYF. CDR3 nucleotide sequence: TGTGCCAGCAGCGACAGGGGTTTATGGTACGAGCAGTACTTC.

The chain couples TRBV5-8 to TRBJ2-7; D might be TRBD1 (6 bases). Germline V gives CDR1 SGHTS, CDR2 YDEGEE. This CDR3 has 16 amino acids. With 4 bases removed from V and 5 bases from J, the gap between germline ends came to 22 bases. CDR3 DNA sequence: TGTGCCAGCAGCCCTTCATTCAGGGGAAGTCGCCACGAGCAGTACTTC. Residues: CASSPSFRGSRHEQYF. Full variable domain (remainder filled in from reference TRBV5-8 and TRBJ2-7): EAGVTQSPTHLIKTRGQQATLRCSPISGHTSVYWYQQALGLGLQFLLWYDEGEERNRGNFPPRFSGRQFPNYSSELNVNALELEDSALYLCASSPSFRGSRHEQYFGPGTRLTVT.

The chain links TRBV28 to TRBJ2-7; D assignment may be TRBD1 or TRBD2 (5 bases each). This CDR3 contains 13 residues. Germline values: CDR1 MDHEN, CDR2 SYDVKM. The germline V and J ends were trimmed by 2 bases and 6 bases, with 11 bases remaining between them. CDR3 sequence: CASSLGGEFEQYF. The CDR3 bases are TGTGCCAGCAGTTTAGGGGGAGAGTTCGAGCAGTACTTC.

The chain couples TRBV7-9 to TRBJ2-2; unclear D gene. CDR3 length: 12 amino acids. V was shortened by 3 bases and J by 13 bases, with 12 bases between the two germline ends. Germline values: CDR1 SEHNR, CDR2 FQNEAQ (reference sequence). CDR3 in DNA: TGTGCCAGCAGCTTCCGGTTCGGTGTGCTGTTTTTT. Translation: CASSFRFGVLFF.

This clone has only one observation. The DNA of the CDR3 is TGTGCCAGCAGTTTAAACATTGGACAGATGAACACTGAAGCTTTCTTT. Its translation: CASSLNIGQMNTEAFF. This sequence joins TRBV27 and TRBJ1-1, with D maybe TRBD1 (6 bases). V lost 2 bases to trimming and J lost 0 bases, with 13 bases between them. CDR1 MNHEY and CDR2 SMNVEV come from the germline V gene (reference sequence). The length of the CDR3 is 16 residues.

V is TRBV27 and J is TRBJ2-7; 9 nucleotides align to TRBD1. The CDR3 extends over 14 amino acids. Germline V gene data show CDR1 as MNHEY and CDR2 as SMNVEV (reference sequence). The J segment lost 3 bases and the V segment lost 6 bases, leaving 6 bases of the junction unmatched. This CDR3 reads CASSAGTGFYEQYF. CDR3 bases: TGTGCCAGCAGCGCCGGGACAGGGTTCTACGAGCAGTACTTC.

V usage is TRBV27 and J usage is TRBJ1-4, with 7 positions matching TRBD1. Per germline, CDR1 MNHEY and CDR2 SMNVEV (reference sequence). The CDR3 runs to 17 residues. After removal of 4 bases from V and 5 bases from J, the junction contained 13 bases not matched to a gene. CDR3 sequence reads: CASSSLVTGVGNEKLFF. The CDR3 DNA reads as TGTGCCAGCAGTTCCCTCGTAACAGGGGTTGGAAATGAAAAACTGTTTTTT.

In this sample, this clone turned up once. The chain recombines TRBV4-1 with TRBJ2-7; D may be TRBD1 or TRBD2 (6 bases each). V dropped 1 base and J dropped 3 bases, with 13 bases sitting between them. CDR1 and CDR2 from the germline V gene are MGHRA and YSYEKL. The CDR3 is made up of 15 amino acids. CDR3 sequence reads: CASSQGQQGGYEQYF. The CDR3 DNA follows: TGCGCCAGCAGCCAAGGACAACAGGGAGGCTACGAGCAGTACTTC.

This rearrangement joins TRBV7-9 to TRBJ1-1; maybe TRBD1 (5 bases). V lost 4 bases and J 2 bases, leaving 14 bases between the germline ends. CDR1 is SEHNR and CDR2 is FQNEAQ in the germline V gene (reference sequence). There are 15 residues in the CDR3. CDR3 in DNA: TGTGCCAGCAGCTCGCTCCCGACAGACAACACTGAAGCTTTCTTT. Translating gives CASSSLPTDNTEAFF.

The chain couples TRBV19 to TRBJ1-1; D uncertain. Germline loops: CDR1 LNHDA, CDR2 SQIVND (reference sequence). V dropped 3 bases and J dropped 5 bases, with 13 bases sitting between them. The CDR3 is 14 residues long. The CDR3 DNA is TGTGCCAGTAGTATTTACTCGGTCCGGACTGAAGCTTTCTTT. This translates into CASSIYSVRTEAFF.

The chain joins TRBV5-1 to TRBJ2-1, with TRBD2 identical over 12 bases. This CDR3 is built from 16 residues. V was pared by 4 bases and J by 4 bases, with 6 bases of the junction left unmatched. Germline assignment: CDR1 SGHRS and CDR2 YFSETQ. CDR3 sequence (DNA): TGCGCCAGCAGCCACGGGACTAGCGGGTATTACAATGAGCAGTTCTTC. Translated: CASSHGTSGYYNEQFF. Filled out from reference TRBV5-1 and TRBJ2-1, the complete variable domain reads KAGVTQTPRYLIKTRGQQVTLSCSPISGHRSVSWYQQTPGQGLQFLFEYFSETQRNKGNFPGRFSGRQFSNSRSEMNVSTLELGDSALYLCASSHGTSGYYNEQFFGPGTRLTVL.

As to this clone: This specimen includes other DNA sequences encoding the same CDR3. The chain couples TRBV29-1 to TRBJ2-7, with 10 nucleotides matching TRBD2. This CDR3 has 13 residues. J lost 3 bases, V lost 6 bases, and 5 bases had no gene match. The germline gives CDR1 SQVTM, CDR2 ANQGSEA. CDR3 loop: CSVVGTSVYEQYF. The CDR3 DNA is TGCAGCGTCGTCGGGACTAGCGTCTACGAGCAGTACTTC.

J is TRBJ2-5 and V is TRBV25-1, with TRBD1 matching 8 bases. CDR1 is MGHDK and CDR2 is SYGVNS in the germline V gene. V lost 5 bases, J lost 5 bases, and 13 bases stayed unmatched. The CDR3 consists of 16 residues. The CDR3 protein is CASSWDQGAILETQYF. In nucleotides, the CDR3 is TGTGCCAGCAGTTGGGATCAGGGGGCGATTTTGGAGACCCAGTACTTC. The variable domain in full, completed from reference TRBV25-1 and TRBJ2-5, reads EADIYQTPRYLVIGTGKKITLECSQTMGHDKMYWYQQDPGMELHLIHYSYGVNSTEKGDLSSESTVSRIRTEHFPLTLESARPSHTSQYLCASSWDQGAILETQYFGPGTRLLVL.

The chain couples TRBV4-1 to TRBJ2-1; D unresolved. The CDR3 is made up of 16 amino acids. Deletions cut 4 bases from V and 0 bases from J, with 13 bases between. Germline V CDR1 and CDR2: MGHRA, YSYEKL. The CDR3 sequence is CASSPNPRSSYNEQFF. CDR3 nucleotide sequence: TGCGCCAGCAGCCCTAACCCCAGGAGCTCCTACAATGAGCAGTTCTTC.

CDR3 in DNA: TGTGCCAGCAGCGTAGGGTTAGCGGGAGGGCCCTCGGAGACCCAGTACTTC. It is translated as CASSVGLAGGPSETQYF. The V call is TRBV9, the J call TRBJ2-5, with 11 positions matching TRBD2. V lost 0 bases, J lost 5 bases, and 9 bases stayed unmatched. The germline gives CDR1 SGDLS, CDR2 YYNGEE. This CDR3 is built from 17 residues.

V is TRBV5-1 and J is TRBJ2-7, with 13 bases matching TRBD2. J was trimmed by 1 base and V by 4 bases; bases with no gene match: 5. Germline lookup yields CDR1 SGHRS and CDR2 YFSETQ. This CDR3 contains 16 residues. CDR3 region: CASSLTGLAGSYEQYF. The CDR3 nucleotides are TGCGCCAGCAGCCTCACGGGACTAGCGGGGTCCTACGAGCAGTACTTC.